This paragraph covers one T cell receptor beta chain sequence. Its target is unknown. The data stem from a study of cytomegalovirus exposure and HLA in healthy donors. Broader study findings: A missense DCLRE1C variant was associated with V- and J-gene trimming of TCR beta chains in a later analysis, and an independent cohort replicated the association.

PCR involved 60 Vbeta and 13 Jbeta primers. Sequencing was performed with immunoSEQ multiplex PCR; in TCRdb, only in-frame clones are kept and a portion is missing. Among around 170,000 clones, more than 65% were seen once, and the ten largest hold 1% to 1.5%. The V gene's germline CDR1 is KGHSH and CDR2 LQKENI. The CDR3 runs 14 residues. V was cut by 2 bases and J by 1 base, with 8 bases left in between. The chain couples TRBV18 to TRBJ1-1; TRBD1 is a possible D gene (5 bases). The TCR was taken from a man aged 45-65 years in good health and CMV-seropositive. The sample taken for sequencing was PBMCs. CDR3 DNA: TGTGCCAGCTCACCAACGACAGCGAACACTGAAGCTTTCTTT. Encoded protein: CASSPTTANTEAFF.